This passage covers 20 T cell receptor beta chains from one sample sequenced in a study of cytomegalovirus exposure and HLA in healthy donors. The PCR ran on 60 Vbeta and 13 Jbeta primers. Measured with immunoSEQ multiplex PCR; TCRdb has only the in-frame clones, and not every one. This table holds roughly 120,000 clones, nearly 75% found once. The sample was PBMCs. These receptors all come from a man in his thirties or forties in good health and CMV-seropositive.

The chain uses TRBV4-1 and TRBJ2-7; D perhaps matches TRBD1 (5 bases). V lost 6 bases and J lost 3, with 18 bases in between. CDR1 and CDR2 from the germline V gene are MGHRA and YSYEKL. This CDR3 spans 15 amino acids. For the CDR3, the DNA is TGCGCCAGCAGTCTTGACAGTTCCCCGGGCTACGAGCAGTACTTC. Its translation: CASSLDSSPGYEQYF.

Ten or more counts support this clone. The V call is TRBV7-2, the J call TRBJ2-5, with D perhaps TRBD1 (6 bases). Germline V CDR1 and CDR2: SGHTA, FQGNSA. The CDR3 is 13 residues long. Deletions cut 5 bases from V and 2 bases from J, with 9 bases between. CDR3 region: CASSPGQQETQYF. Written as DNA, the CDR3 is TGTGCCAGCAGCCCCGGACAGCAAGAGACCCAGTACTTC. The whole variable domain, remainder taken from reference TRBV7-2 and TRBJ2-5, is GAGVSQSPSNKVTEKGKDVELRCDPISGHTALYWYRQSLGQGLEFLIYFQGNSAPDKSGLPSDRFSAERTGGSVSTLTIQRTQQEDSAVYLCASSPGQQETQYFGPGTRLLVL.

The chain has TRBV6-1 and TRBJ1-2; 8 bases agree with TRBD1. The CDR3 extends over 13 amino acids. V shed 6 bases, J shed 5 bases, and the junction held 5 bases outside the gene matches. CDR1 and CDR2 from the germline V gene are MNHNS and SASEGT. In DNA form, the CDR3 reads TGTGCCAGCAGGGAACAGGGGGGATATGGCTACACCTTC. As protein: CASREQGGYGYTF.

CDR3 sequence reads: CASSAGSLGYEQYF. The CDR3 region has the DNA TGTGCCAGCAGCGCCGGGAGCCTCGGCTACGAGCAGTACTTC. The V gene is TRBV7-2, the J gene TRBJ2-7, with a tentative D call TRBD2 (6 bases). The germline V gene has CDR1 SGHTA and CDR2 FQGNSA. The germline V and J ends were trimmed by 5 bases and 3 bases, with 14 bases remaining between them. The CDR3 length is 14 residues.

The chain uses TRBV28 and TRBJ1-1; D ambiguous. This CDR3 is built from 13 residues. V lost 4 bases and J lost 11, with 17 bases in between. The germline V gene encodes CDR1 MDHEN and CDR2 SYDVKM. The CDR3 nucleotides are TGTGCCAGCAGTTATTCGGGGATTAGGGCGGCTTTCTTT. It specifies CASSYSGIRAAFF.

The rearrangement links TRBV7-2 to TRBJ2-1; weak D call: TRBD2 (6 bases). The V end lost 4 bases, the J end lost 7 bases, and 14 bases lay between the germline ends. Germline V gives CDR1 SGHTA, CDR2 FQGNSA. This CDR3 is 14 amino acids long. CDR3 protein: CASSSSVRGNEQFF. DNA of the CDR3: TGTGCCAGCAGCTCCTCGGTGCGGGGAAATGAGCAGTTCTTC.

The chain is built from TRBV30 and TRBJ1-3, with 8 bases matching TRBD1. V lost 5 bases and J lost 2; bases outside the gene matches: 5. Germline CDR1 is GTSNPN and CDR2 is SVGIG (reference sequence). This CDR3 comprises 14 residues. The CDR3 sequence is CAWRQGQAGNTIYF. The DNA for the CDR3 is TGTGCCTGGCGACAGGGACAGGCTGGAAACACCATATATTTT.

The chain joins TRBV4-3 to TRBJ1-2, with no clear D. This CDR3 has 14 residues. Germline CDR1 LGHNA, CDR2 YSLEER. V was clipped by 0 bases and J by 4 bases, with 9 bases between them. CDR3 nucleotides: TGCGCCAGCAGCCAAGATCAAAGGAGCTATGGCTACACCTTC. It is translated as CASSQDQRSYGYTF.

The chain recombines TRBV19 with TRBJ2-7; D may be TRBD2 (6 bases). CDR1 is LNHDA, CDR2 SQIVND, per germline (reference sequence). V was shortened by 5 bases and J by 3 bases, with 11 bases between the two germline ends. The CDR3 length is 13 residues. The CDR3 loop is CASSASVGYEQYF. The CDR3 DNA reads TGTGCCAGTAGTGCTAGCGTGGGCTACGAGCAGTACTTC. Supplemented by reference TRBV19 and TRBJ2-7, the full variable domain reads DGGITQSPKYLFRKEGQNVTLSCEQNLNHDAMYWYRQDPGQGLRLIYYSQIVNDFQKGDIAEGYSVSREKKESFPLTVTSAQKNPTAFYLCASSASVGYEQYFGPGTRLTVT.

V gene TRBV7-6 combines with J gene TRBJ2-3, with 12 bases fitting TRBD2. Germline V gene sequence: CDR1 SGHVS, CDR2 FNYEAQ. The V segment lost 1 base and the J segment 6 bases; nucleotides outside the gene matches: 8. This CDR3 comprises 17 residues. The CDR3 DNA reads as TGTGCCAGCAGCTTAGTTCTAGCGGGGGGGCCTACCGATACGCAGTATTTT. As protein: CASSLVLAGGPTDTQYF.

The rearrangement joins TRBV11-3 to TRBJ2-1; weak D call: TRBD2 (5 bases). The CDR3 has 16 amino acids. Germline V lookup: CDR1 SGHNT, CDR2 YENEEA. Trimming took off 1 base at V and 4 bases at J, with 14 bases between the two ends. The CDR3 loop is CASSLGSSRPYNEQFF. The CDR3 DNA sequence: TGTGCCAGCAGCTTAGGGTCTAGCCGACCTTACAATGAGCAGTTCTTC.

In nucleotides, the CDR3 is TGTGCCAGCAGCTTAGCCCACGGCAGGGCCCGGGAGCAGTACTTC. This translates into CASSLAHGRAREQYF. J is TRBJ2-7 and V is TRBV11-2, with D possibly matching TRBD1 (5 bases). Looked up from germline, CDR1 is SGHAT and CDR2 is FQNNGV. CDR3 length: 15 residues. Between the trimmed V and J ends, which lost 1 base and 7 bases, there was a span of 17 bases. Full variable domain (remainder filled in from reference TRBV11-2 and TRBJ2-7): EAGVAQSPRYKIIEKRQSVAFWCNPISGHATLYWYQQILGQGPKLLIQFQNNGVVDDSQLPKDRFSAERLKGVDSTLKIQPAKLEDSAVYLCASSLAHGRAREQYFGPGTRLTVT.

The genes are TRBV4-3 and TRBJ1-3; the D is unclear. Trimming shortened V by 3 bases and J by 0 bases, and 9 bases separated the two germline ends. Germline V gene sequence: CDR1 LGHNA, CDR2 YSLEER. The CDR3 loop spans 15 amino acids. The CDR3: CASSQTTISGNTIYF. DNA of the CDR3: TGCGCCAGCAGCCAGACAACCATCTCTGGAAACACCATATATTTT.

The chain recombines TRBV19 with TRBJ2-5; tentative D call: TRBD1 (5 bases). With 8 bases removed from V and 5 bases from J, the gap between germline ends came to 15 bases. CDR1 and CDR2 (germline): LNHDA, SQIVND (reference sequence). The CDR3 is 13 amino acids. DNA of the CDR3: TGTGCCAGTGCAGGGCAGAAAGGCGAGACCCAGTACTTC. As protein: CASAGQKGETQYF.

This chain connects TRBV19 to TRBJ2-4; D unresolved. Germline V lookup: CDR1 LNHDA, CDR2 SQIVND (reference sequence). The CDR3 is made up of 17 amino acids. Trimming removed 6 bases from V and 6 bases from J, with 24 bases in between. In DNA form, the CDR3 reads TGTGCCAGTAGAGCAAGTATGGTGGGCCGAAGGCCAAACATTCAGTACTTC. Translation gives CASRASMVGRRPNIQYF.

CDR3 in DNA: TGTGCCTGGAGTGTGGGGGACAGGGTTTATAGCAATCAGCCCCAGCATTTT. It translates to CAWSVGDRVYSNQPQHF. This chain uses TRBV30 with TRBJ1-5, with TRBD1 identical over 9 bases. The CDR3 is 17 residues long. Germline CDR1 reads GTSNPN; CDR2 reads SVGIG (reference sequence). With 0 bases clipped from V and 0 bases from J, the junction kept 6 bases outside the gene matches.

V gene TRBV11-2 combines with J gene TRBJ2-7, with D tentatively TRBD1 (6 bases). This CDR3 comprises 14 residues. V lost 5 bases to trimming and J lost 0 bases, with 11 bases between them. In germline, CDR1 is SGHAT, CDR2 FQNNGV. This CDR3 is CASSVDSPSYEQYF. The DNA of the CDR3 is TGTGCCAGCAGCGTGGACAGTCCCTCCTACGAGCAGTACTTC.

The genes are TRBV7-2 and TRBJ2-3; 8 bases align to TRBD2. Germline CDR1 reads SGHTA; CDR2 reads FQGNSA. The CDR3 has 16 residues. The trim removed 4 bases at V and 4 bases at J, leaving 10 bases unmatched. The CDR3 DNA follows: TGTGCCAGCAGCTCCTCCAGCGGGGGTAACGCAGATACGCAGTATTTT. Translated, it gives CASSSSSGGNADTQYF.

The CDR3 spells CASSRTSGGSDSYEQYF. The DNA of the CDR3 is TGTGCCAGCAGCCGGACTAGCGGGGGGTCAGACTCCTACGAGCAGTACTTC. This chain joins TRBV11-2 and TRBJ2-7; 14 nucleotides agree with TRBD2. This CDR3 contains 17 residues. Germline V gene sequence: CDR1 SGHAT, CDR2 FQNNGV. V dropped 5 bases and J dropped 0; count of bases not matched to a gene: 6.

The chain carries TRBV9 and TRBJ1-6; 9 bases match TRBD1. This CDR3 region has 16 residues. CDR1 is SGDLS and CDR2 is YYNGEE in the germline V gene. V trimming: 3 bases; J trimming: 10 bases; junction bases outside the gene matches: 11. This chain's CDR3 is CASSGPRQGEDSPLHF. Here the CDR3 DNA reads TGTGCCAGCAGCGGCCCGAGACAGGGGGAGGACTCACCCCTCCACTTT.